This T cell receptor beta chain emerged from a study of shared clonotypes between healthy human individuals. Some clones are missing from TCRdb's copy, which holds only in-frame ones; the method was immunoSEQ multiplex PCR. The repertoire has about 690,000 clones, 90% of them found once; the top ten carry approximately 35%. The CDR3 contains 14 residues. V was clipped by 3 bases and J by 3 bases, with 12 bases between them. CDR1 MDHEN and CDR2 SYDVKM come from the germline V gene. This chain links TRBV28 with TRBJ2-7, with D unclear. Material for sequencing was memory CD8+ T cells from PBMCs. Subset of the sample: CD45RO+ cells pooled with CCR7-negative TemRA cells. The receptor's source is a man aged 18 to 30 in good health. Some clones in this sample may be carry-over from other donors' samples. The CDR3 protein is CASSFGIRGYEQYF. CDR3 DNA sequence: TGTGCCAGCAGTTTCGGAATACGTGGCTACGAGCAGTACTTC.